The source of this TCR beta chain is a study of OX40 agonist ivuxolimab in advanced cancers. Germline-derived CDR1 and CDR2 are ENHRY and SYGVKD. The CDR3 contains 14 residues. V dropped 0 bases and J dropped 0 bases, with 6 bases sitting between them. This clone occurred once. TCRdb's table, derived via immunoSEQ multiplex PCR, lists solely in-frame clones and lacks some. This sample yields 35,000 to 55,000 clones, of which approximately 90% are seen a single time; 6% belongs to the top ten. J is TRBJ2-7 and V is TRBV10-3; unclear D gene. This clonotype was obtained from an adult with an advanced solid tumor such as melanoma, head and neck, liver or kidney cancer. Specimen: CD4+ or CD8+ T cells sorted from blood, collected in a trial of the OX40 agonist ivuxolimab. Here the CDR3 DNA reads TGTGCCATCAGTGAGTCGACCGGCTCCTACGAGCAGTACTTC. Protein: CAISESTGSYEQYF.